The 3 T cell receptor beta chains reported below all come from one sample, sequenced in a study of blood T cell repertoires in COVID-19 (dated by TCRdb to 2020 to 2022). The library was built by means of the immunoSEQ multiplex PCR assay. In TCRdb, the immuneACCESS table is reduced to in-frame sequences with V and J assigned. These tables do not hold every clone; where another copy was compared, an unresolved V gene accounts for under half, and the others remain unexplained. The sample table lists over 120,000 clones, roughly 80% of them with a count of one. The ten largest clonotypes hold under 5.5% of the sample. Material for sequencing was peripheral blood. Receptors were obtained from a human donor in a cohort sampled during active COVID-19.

The CDR3 DNA reads TGTGCCAGCAGCTTAGAACGCGGCCACTCTGGAAACACCATATATTTT. Its translation: CASSLERGHSGNTIYF. This chain joins TRBV7-6 and TRBJ1-3; D is uncertain. The CDR3 covers 16 residues. Germline V CDR1 and CDR2: SGHVS, FNYEAQ. Deletions cut 1 base from V and 0 bases from J, with 10 bases between.

This chain's CDR3 is CASSEFPGGEKLFF. CDR3 nucleotide sequence: TGTGCCAGCAGTGAATTCCCAGGGGGTGAAAAACTGTTTTTT. The rearrangement uses TRBV25-1 and TRBJ1-4; 7 positions agree with TRBD1. The CDR3 contains 14 residues. CDR1 is MGHDK, CDR2 SYGVNS, per germline. The V and J ends lost 1 base and 7 bases, in that order; junction bases with no gene match: 3.

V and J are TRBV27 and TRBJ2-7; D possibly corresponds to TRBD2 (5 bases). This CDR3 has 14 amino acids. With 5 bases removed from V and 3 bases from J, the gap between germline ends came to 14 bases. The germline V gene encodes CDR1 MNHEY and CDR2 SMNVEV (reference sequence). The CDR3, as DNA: TGTGCCAGCAGTCCTACGGCCGGACTCTACGAGCAGTACGTC. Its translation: CASSPTAGLYEQYV.